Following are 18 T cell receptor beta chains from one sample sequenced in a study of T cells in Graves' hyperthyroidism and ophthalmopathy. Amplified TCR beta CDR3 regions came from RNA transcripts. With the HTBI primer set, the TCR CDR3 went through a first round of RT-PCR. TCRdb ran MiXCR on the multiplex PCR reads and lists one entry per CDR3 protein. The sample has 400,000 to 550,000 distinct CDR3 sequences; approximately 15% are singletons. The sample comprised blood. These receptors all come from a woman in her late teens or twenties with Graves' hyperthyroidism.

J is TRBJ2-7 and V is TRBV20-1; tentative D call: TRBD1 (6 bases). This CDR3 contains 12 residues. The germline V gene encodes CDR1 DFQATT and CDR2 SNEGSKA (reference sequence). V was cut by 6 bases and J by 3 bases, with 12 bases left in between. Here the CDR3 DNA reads TGCAGTGCGGAACAGGGAGACTACGAGCAGTACTTC. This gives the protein CSAEQGDYEQYF.

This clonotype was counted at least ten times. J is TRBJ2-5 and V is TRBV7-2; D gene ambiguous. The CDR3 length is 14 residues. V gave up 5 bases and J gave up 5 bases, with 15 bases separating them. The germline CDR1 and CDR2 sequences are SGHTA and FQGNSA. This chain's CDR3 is CASSPRSMGETQYF. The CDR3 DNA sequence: TGTGCCAGCAGCCCTAGAAGCATGGGGGAGACCCAGTACTTC.

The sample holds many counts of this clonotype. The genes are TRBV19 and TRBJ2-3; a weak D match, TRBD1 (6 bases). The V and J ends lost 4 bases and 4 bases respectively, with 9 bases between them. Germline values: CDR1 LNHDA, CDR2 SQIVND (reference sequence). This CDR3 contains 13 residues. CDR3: CASSTSGADTQYF. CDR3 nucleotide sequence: TGTGCCAGTAGTACCTCAGGGGCAGATACGCAGTATTTT. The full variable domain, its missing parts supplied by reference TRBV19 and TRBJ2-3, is DGGITQSPKYLFRKEGQNVTLSCEQNLNHDAMYWYRQDPGQGLRLIYYSQIVNDFQKGDIAEGYSVSREKKESFPLTVTSAQKNPTAFYLCASSTSGADTQYFGPGTRLTVL.

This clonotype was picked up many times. The CDR3 DNA follows: TGTGCCAGCAGCCAAGGACAGGAGGGATCACCCCTCCACTTT. Translation: CASSQGQEGSPLHF. This chain links TRBV14 with TRBJ1-6, with D possibly being TRBD1 (6 bases). The germline V gene has CDR1 SGHDN and CDR2 FVKESK. Trimming took 1 base from V and 10 from J, leaving 11 bases between them. CDR3 length: 14 residues.

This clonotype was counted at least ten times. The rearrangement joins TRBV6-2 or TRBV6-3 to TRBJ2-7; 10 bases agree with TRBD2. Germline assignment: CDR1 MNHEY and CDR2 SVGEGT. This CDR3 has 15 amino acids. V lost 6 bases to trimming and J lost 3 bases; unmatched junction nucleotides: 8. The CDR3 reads CASSNGLADYYEQYV. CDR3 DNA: TGTGCCAGCAGCAACGGACTAGCGGACTACTACGAGCAGTACGTC.

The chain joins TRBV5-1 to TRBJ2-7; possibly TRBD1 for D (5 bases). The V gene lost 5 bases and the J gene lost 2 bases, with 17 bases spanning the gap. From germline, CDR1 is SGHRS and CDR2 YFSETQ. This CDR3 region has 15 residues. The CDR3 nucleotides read TGCGCCAGCAGGAACTGGGGCCCCAGGACCTACGAGCAGTACTTC. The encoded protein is CASRNWGPRTYEQYF.

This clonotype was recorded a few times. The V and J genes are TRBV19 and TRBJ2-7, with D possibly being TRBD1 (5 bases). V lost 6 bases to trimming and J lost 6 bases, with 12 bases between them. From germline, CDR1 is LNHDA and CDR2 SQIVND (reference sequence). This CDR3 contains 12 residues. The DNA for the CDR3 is TGTGCCAGTAGGCCCCCCAGGGTCGAGCAGTACGTC. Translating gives CASRPPRVEQYV.

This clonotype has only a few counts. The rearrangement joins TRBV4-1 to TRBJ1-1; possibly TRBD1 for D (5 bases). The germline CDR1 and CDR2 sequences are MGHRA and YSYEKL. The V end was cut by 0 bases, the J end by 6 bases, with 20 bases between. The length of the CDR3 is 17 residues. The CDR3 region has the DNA TGCGCCAGCAGCCAAGACGGAGAGTTAACTCGGGGCGCTGAAGCTTTCTTT. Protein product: CASSQDGELTRGAEAFF.

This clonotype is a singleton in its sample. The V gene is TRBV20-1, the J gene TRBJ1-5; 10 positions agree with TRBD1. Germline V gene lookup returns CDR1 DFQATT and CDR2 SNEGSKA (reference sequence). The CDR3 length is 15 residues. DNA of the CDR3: TGCAGCGCCCGCGGAGGGGGACAGGGGATTAAGCCCCAGCATTTT. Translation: CSARGGGQGIKPQHF.

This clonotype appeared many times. This CDR3 reads CASSESKLAGGSSYEQYV. The CDR3 coding sequence is TGCGCCAGCAGTGAGTCGAAGTTAGCGGGAGGGAGCTCCTACGAGCAGTACGTC. The J gene is TRBJ2-7, the V gene TRBV10-2, with TRBD2 identical over 11 bases. CDR3 length: 18 residues. J gave up 0 bases and V 0 bases, and 7 bases lay outside the gene matches. Germline CDR1 is WSHSY and CDR2 is SAAADI.

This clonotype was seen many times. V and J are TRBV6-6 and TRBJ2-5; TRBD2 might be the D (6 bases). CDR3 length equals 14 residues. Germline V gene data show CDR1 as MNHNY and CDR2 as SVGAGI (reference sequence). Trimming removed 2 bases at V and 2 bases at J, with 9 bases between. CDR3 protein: CASSYPGVQETQYF. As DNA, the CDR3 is TGTGCCAGCAGTTACCCGGGGGTACAAGAGACCCAGTACTTC.

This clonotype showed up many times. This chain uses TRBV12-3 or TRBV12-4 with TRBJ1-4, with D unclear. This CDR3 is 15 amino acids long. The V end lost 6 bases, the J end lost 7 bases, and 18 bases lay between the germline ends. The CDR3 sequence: CASSGIRGGGEKLFF. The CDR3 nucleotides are TGTGCCAGCAGCGGAATTCGTGGCGGAGGTGAAAAACTGTTTTTT.

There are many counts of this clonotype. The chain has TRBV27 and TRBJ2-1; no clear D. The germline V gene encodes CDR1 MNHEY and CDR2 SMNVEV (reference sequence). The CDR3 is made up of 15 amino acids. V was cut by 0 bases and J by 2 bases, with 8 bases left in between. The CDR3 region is CASSLSLVTYNEQFF. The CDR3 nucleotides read TGTGCCAGCAGTTTATCCCTAGTGACCTACAATGAGCAGTTCTTC.

The chain's CDR3 is CASRGTSGSFPSPISYNEQFF. The DNA for the CDR3 is TGTGCCAGCAGGGGGACTAGCGGGAGTTTCCCCAGCCCGATCTCCTACAATGAGCAGTTCTTC. The chain carries TRBV27 and TRBJ2-1; TRBD2 aligns across 14 bases. The CDR3 is made up of 21 amino acids. Trimming at V came to 6 bases and at J to 0 bases, leaving 16 bases not matched to a gene. Germline CDR1 reads MNHEY; CDR2 reads SMNVEV (reference sequence).

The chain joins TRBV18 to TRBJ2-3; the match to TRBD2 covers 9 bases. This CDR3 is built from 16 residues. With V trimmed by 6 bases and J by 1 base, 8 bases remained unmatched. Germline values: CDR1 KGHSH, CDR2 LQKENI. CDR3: CASSPLSGRGTDTQYF. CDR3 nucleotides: TGTGCCAGCTCTCCGCTTAGCGGGAGAGGCACAGATACGCAGTATTTT.

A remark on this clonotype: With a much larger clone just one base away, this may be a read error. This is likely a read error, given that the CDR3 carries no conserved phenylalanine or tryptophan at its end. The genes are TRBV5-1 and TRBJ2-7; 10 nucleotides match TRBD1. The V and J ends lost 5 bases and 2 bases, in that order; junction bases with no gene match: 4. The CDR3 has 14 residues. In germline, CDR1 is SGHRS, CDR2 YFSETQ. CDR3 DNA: TGCGCCAGCAGAGCTGGACAGGGGGCCTACGAGCAGTACATC. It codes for CASRAGQGAYEQYI.

CDR3 DNA sequence: TGTGCCAGCAGCTTGGAAAACGCGGAGCAGTACTTC. This sequence encodes CASSLENAEQYF. This chain links TRBV7-9 with TRBJ2-7, with D hard to call. In germline, CDR1 is SEHNR, CDR2 FQNEAQ (reference sequence). CDR3 length: 12 amino acids. V was pared by 3 bases and J by 7 bases, with 10 bases between.

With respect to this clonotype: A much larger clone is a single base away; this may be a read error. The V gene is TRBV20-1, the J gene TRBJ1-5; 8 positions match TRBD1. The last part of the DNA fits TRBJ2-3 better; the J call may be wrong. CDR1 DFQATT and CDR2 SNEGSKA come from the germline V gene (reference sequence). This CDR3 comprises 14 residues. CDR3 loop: CSARPDRGSQPQYF. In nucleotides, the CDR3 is TGCAGTGCTAGACCCGACAGGGGAAGTCAGCCCCAGTATTTT.